This is a list of T cell receptor beta chains from one sample in a study of blood T cell repertoires in COVID-19. Assay used: immunoSEQ multiplex PCR; TCRdb lists only in-frame clones, some missing. The data show 200,000 to 250,000 clones, 85% to 90% seen once. Sequencing was carried out using peripheral blood. The receptors derive from an older man with acute or convalescent COVID-19. Both conserved end residues are part of each CDR3. The D gene is left open where the match is weak. Size is omitted from some rows. Given values are once, few, many or a class for expanded clones.

>TRBJ2-7|few|-|TRBV19
TGTGCCACCAAGGGCGGGACTCCCTACGAGCAGTACTTC
CATKGGTPYEQYF
>TRBJ1-6|once|TRBD1|TRBV28
TGTGCCAGCAGGACAGGGGGCAACGATTCACCCCTCCACTTT
CASRTGGNDSPLHF
>TRBJ2-7|-|TRBD2|TRBV11-2
TGTGCCAGCAGCTCAAGCGGGATTACCTCCTACGAGCAGTACTTC
CASSSSGITSYEQYF
>TRBJ1-2|-|-|TRBV7-2
TGTGCCAGCAGCCTAAGCGGCCGCTATGGCTACACCTTC
CASSLSGRYGYTF
>TRBJ1-2|-|-|TRBV10-3
TGTGCCATCAGTGAGTCGATCGCCTGGACAGACTATGGCTACACCTTC
CAISESIAWTDYGYTF
>TRBJ2-7|-|TRBD2|TRBV3-1/TRBV3-2
TGTGCCAGCAGCCGACTAGCGGCGGTGGGGGAGCAGTACTTC
CASSRLAAVGEQYF
>TRBJ2-3|-|-|TRBV4-1
TGCGCCAGCAGCCAAGAGGCCAGGAGGACAGATACGCAGTATTTT
CASSQEARRTDTQYF
>TRBJ1-6|-|-|TRBV7-9
TGTGCCAGCAGCTTAATGGGGGCGCGTTCACCCCTCCACTTT
CASSLMGARSPLHF
>TRBJ2-1|-|TRBD1|TRBV6-2/TRBV6-3
TGTGCCAGCAGTTCCCCCGACAGGGCTCTCAATGAGCAGTTCTTC
CASSSPDRALNEQFF
>TRBJ2-1|-|TRBD1|TRBV27
TGTGCCAGCAGTTTAATTCCAGGGGGTAGCTCCTACAATGAGCAGTTCTTC
CASSLIPGGSSYNEQFF
>TRBJ1-5|-|-|TRBV19
TGTGCCAGTAGTACAATTACAGGGCAGCAGCCCCAGCATTTT
CASSTITGQQPQHF
>TRBJ1-2|-|TRBD1|TRBV10-3
TGTGCCATCAGGCTCACAGGGGACTATGGCTACACCTTC
CAIRLTGDYGYTF
>TRBJ2-1|-|TRBD2|TRBV7-9
TGTGCCAGCACCGAAGGACTAGTTAACAATGAGCAGTTCTTC
CASTEGLVNNEQFF
>TRBJ1-5|-|-|TRBV4-2
TGTGCCAGCAGCCTTGAGGGCCCACCACTGGCCAATCAGCCCCAGCATTTT
CASSLEGPPLANQPQHF
>TRBJ2-7|few|TRBD2|TRBV7-2
TGTGCCAGCAGCGTAGCGGGAGTGAATTCCTACGAGCAGTACTTC
CASSVAGVNSYEQYF
>TRBJ2-3|-|-|TRBV10-3
TGTGCCATCAGTGAGAGGGGGACGAGTTCTGATACGCAGTATTTT
CAISERGTSSDTQYF
>TRBJ1-2|few|TRBD1|TRBV6-5
TGTGCCAGCAGTTACTCGACAGGGGGCGGGTCGTATGGCTACACCTTC
CASSYSTGGGSYGYTF
>TRBJ2-2|-|-|TRBV9
TGTGTCAGCAGCTCAGAAGGGGTCGGGACCGGGGAGCTGTTTTTT
CVSSSEGVGTGELFF
>TRBJ2-1|-|TRBD2|TRBV5-1
TGCGCCAGCAGCTTGATCCCAGGGACTAGCGGGATGGCGTATGAGCAGTTCTTC
CASSLIPGTSGMAYEQFF
>TRBJ2-7|-|TRBD2|TRBV5-1
TGCGCCAGCAGCTTGAACAGGGAGGGACTAGCGGGAGTCTCCTACGAGCAGTACTTC
CASSLNREGLAGVSYEQYF
>TRBJ2-3|-|TRBD2|TRBV2
TGTGCCAGCAAGGGTGGACTAGGAGGAGATACGCAGTATTTT
CASKGGLGGDTQYF
>TRBJ2-1|-|TRBD1|TRBV6-6
TGTGCCAGCAGTTACCTACCGGGACAGGGTTATAATGAGCAGTTCTTC
CASSYLPGQGYNEQFF
>TRBJ2-1|once|TRBD2|TRBV27
TGTGCCAGCAGAAGAGCGGGAGGGTACAATGAGCAGTTCTTC
CASRRAGGYNEQFF
>TRBJ2-3|-|-|TRBV13
TGTGCCAGCAGCTTCAGGGAGGTGGCGGCAGATACGCAGTATTTT
CASSFREVAADTQYF
>TRBJ1-1|-|TRBD1|TRBV2
TGTGCCAGCAGGGTACAGGGGATCAGGGACACTGAAGCTTTCTTT
CASRVQGIRDTEAFF
>TRBJ2-7|-|-|TRBV5-4
TGTGCCAGCAGCTTGGTACGGGGGGCTGTCTACGAGCAGTACTTC
CASSLVRGAVYEQYF
>TRBJ2-1|-|TRBD2|TRBV11-2
TGTGCCAGCAGCTCAATTTTAGCGGGAGGGCCGGATGAGCAGTTCTTC
CASSSILAGGPDEQFF
>TRBJ2-1|once|-|TRBV6-5
TGTGCCAGCAGTTACTCGCGGTTTTTGCACAATGAGCAGTTCTTC
CASSYSRFLHNEQFF
>TRBJ2-1|-|-|TRBV5-6
TGTGCCAGCAGCCCAACAGCCCTCCGCGATGAGCAGTTCTTC
CASSPTALRDEQFF
>TRBJ1-1|-|TRBD1|TRBV5-1
TGCGCCAGCAGCTTGGGCACAGGGGGAGGGAACACTGAAGCTTTCTTT
CASSLGTGGGNTEAFF
>TRBJ2-7|-|-|TRBV21-1
TGTGCCAGCAGCGGCCGGGACAGGGCATACGAGCAGTACTTC
CASSGRDRAYEQYF
>TRBJ2-7|-|-|TRBV27
TGTGCCAGCACTTCGACAGGTCGCGAGCAGTACTTC
CASTSTGREQYF
>TRBJ1-1|once|-|TRBV5-1
TGCGCCAGCAGCTTGGGGGCCGGACAGAACACTGAAGCTTTCTTT
CASSLGAGQNTEAFF